Listed below are T cell receptor beta chains from one sample, sequenced in a study of cytotoxic CD8 clonotypes in ibrutinib-treated CLL. TCRdb's table, derived via immunoSEQ multiplex PCR, lists solely in-frame clones and lacks some. This sample carries 90,000 to 100,000 clones, almost 80% of them seen once, and the ten largest clones take around 30%. Sequencing used PBMCs, obtained after 12 months of ibrutinib treatment. Receptors were obtained from a human donor with chronic lymphocytic leukemia. CDR3s include the opening cysteine and the closing phenylalanine or tryptophan. D genes are given only for firm matches. Part of the rows lack a size; the others show once, few, many or a class for expanded clones.

D gene,clone size,V gene,J gene,CDR3 protein,CDR3 DNA
NA,NA,TRBV27,TRBJ2-1,CASSLSENEQFF,TGTGCCAGCAGTTTATCCGAGAATGAGCAGTTCTTC
NA,NA,TRBV18,TRBJ1-3,CASSPGTGNTIYF,TGTGCCAGCTCACCAGGGACTGGAAACACCATATATTTT
NA,NA,TRBV2,TRBJ1-2,CASVILDRNYGYTF,TGTGCCAGCGTAATCTTGGACAGAAACTATGGCTACACCTTC
TRBD1,NA,TRBV6-5,TRBJ1-5,CASRGTGDQPQHF,TGTGCCAGCAGAGGGACAGGGGATCAGCCCCAGCATTTT
NA,NA,TRBV5-1,TRBJ1-5,CASSLQGRDQPQHF,TGCGCCAGCAGCTTACAGGGTCGAGATCAGCCCCAGCATTTT
TRBD1,NA,TRBV14,TRBJ2-7,CASSQTGGGQGQGSYEQYF,TGTGCCAGCAGCCAAACCGGTGGGGGTCAGGGACAGGGGTCCTACGAGCAGTACTTC
NA,NA,TRBV6-5,TRBJ1-5,CASSYGNNQPQHF,TGTGCCAGCAGTTATGGGAACAATCAGCCCCAGCATTTT
TRBD2,NA,TRBV5-4,TRBJ2-3,CASSPGLAGAISTDTQYF,TGTGCCAGCAGCCCGGGACTAGCGGGAGCTATTAGCACAGATACGCAGTATTTT
TRBD2,NA,TRBV7-7,TRBJ2-5,CASSLAGLPQETQYF,TGTGCTAGCAGCTTAGCGGGACTCCCCCAAGAGACCCAGTACTTC
NA,NA,TRBV27,TRBJ1-6,CASSLSWDSPLHF,TGTGCCAGCAGTTTATCGTGGGATTCACCCCTCCACTTT
NA,once,TRBV23-1,TRBJ2-2,CASSQSSRPLELPGELFF,TGCGCCAGCAGTCAATCATCCCGGCCACTCGAACTCCCCGGGGAGCTGTTTTTT
NA,few,TRBV5-5,TRBJ1-5,CASTLQQGINQPQHF,TGTGCCAGCACATTACAACAGGGTATCAATCAGCCCCAGCATTTT
NA,NA,TRBV19,TRBJ1-2,CASLTGSGNYGYTF,TGTGCCAGCCTGACAGGCTCCGGGAACTATGGCTACACCTTC
TRBD1,NA,TRBV6-1,TRBJ2-7,CASRLETGGLYEQYF,TGTGCCAGCCGGCTAGAGACAGGGGGACTCTACGAGCAGTACTTC
TRBD1,NA,TRBV6-1,TRBJ1-2,CASSEGQGLDYGYTF,TGTGCCAGCAGTGAAGGACAGGGGCTTGACTATGGCTACACCTTC
NA,NA,TRBV5-6,TRBJ1-1,CASSSSAPGRFF,TGTGCCAGCAGCTCGTCGGCACCTGGACGTTTCTTT
TRBD1,NA,TRBV7-2,TRBJ2-1,CASSFRDSYNEQFF,TGTGCCAGCAGCTTCCGGGACAGTTACAATGAGCAGTTCTTC
NA,NA,TRBV6-5,TRBJ2-3,CASSLGDTQYF,TGTGCCAGCAGCCTCGGGGATACGCAGTATTTT
NA,NA,TRBV7-2,TRBJ2-4,CASSLGVAKNIQYF,TGTGCCAGCAGCTTAGGAGTAGCCAAAAACATTCAGTACTTC
TRBD2,NA,TRBV7-8,TRBJ2-3,CASSLALASGGTDTQYF,TGTGCCAGCAGCTTAGCGCTGGCTAGCGGGGGGACAGATACGCAGTATTTT
TRBD1,NA,TRBV5-1,TRBJ1-2,CASKPPTGTNYGYTF,TGCGCCAGTAAACCTCCGACAGGGACTAACTATGGCTACACCTTC
NA,NA,TRBV5-1,TRBJ2-1,CASSSGPFKGDEQFF,TGCGCCAGCAGCTCAGGTCCCTTCAAGGGGGATGAGCAGTTCTTC
NA,once,TRBV4-2,TRBJ2-3,CASSQDHTDTQYF,TGTGCCAGCAGCCAAGACCATACAGATACGCAGTATTTT
NA,NA,TRBV11-1,TRBJ2-5,CASSLRGGGRETQYF,TGTGCCAGCAGCTTACGAGGGGGGGGGCGGGAGACCCAGTACTTC
NA,NA,TRBV15,TRBJ1-5,CATSRSEGQPQHF,TGTGCCACCAGCCGAAGCGAGGGTCAGCCCCAGCATTTT
NA,NA,TRBV9,TRBJ2-3,CASSVGGSTDTQYF,TGTGCCAGCAGCGTGGGGGGCAGCACAGATACGCAGTATTTT
TRBD1,once,TRBV4-1,TRBJ1-2,CASSPGQNYGYTF,TGCGCCAGCAGCCCGGGACAGAACTATGGCTACACCTTC
TRBD2,NA,TRBV2,TRBJ2-3,CASRPPGGDGTDTQYF,TGTGCCAGCCGACCCCCTGGGGGGGATGGCACAGATACGCAGTATTTT
NA,NA,TRBV7-8,TRBJ2-7,CASSLIMGLGGGSYEQYF,TGTGCCAGCAGCTTAATTATGGGCTTGGGAGGGGGCTCCTACGAGCAGTACTTC
TRBD1,NA,TRBV28,TRBJ2-2,CASSSGQYSGELFF,TGTGCCAGCAGTTCGGGACAGTACTCTGGGGAGCTGTTTTTT
NA,NA,TRBV11-2,TRBJ2-1,CASSPALGGNEQFF,TGTGCCAGCAGCCCGGCCTTAGGGGGCAATGAGCAGTTCTTC
NA,NA,TRBV4-1,TRBJ1-1,CASSQEGRMNTEAFF,TGCGCCAGCAGCCAAGAAGGGAGAATGAACACTGAAGCTTTCTTT
NA,NA,TRBV11-1,TRBJ2-7,CASSSSGARSYEQYF,TGTGCCAGCAGCTCCAGCGGCGCTAGGTCCTACGAGCAGTACTTC
NA,NA,TRBV18,TRBJ2-7,CASSPTFGDGYEQYF,TGTGCCAGCTCGCCAACATTCGGGGACGGCTACGAGCAGTACTTC
NA,NA,TRBV6-6,TRBJ1-1,CASSYSDDANTEAFF,TGTGCCAGCAGTTACTCGGACGATGCAAACACTGAAGCTTTCTTT
NA,once,TRBV5-5,TRBJ2-5,CASSLGWETQYF,TGTGCCAGCAGCTTGGGCTGGGAGACCCAGTACTTC
NA,NA,TRBV2,TRBJ2-4,CASKGPAKNIQYF,TGTGCCAGCAAGGGGCCAGCCAAAAACATTCAGTACTTC
NA,NA,TRBV4-3,TRBJ1-2,CASSQDRGYSVYGYTF,TGCGCCAGCAGCCAAGATCGGGGATATTCCGTCTATGGCTACACCTTC
TRBD2,NA,TRBV7-3,TRBJ2-5,CASSFPEASGGRETQYF,TGTGCCAGCAGCTTTCCGGAGGCTAGCGGGGGTCGGGAGACCCAGTACTTC
TRBD2,once,TRBV5-1,TRBJ2-5,CASSSGLAGTQETQYF,TGCGCCAGCAGCTCTGGACTAGCGGGAACTCAAGAGACCCAGTACTTC
NA,NA,TRBV19,TRBJ2-3,CASSHTDTQYF,TGTGCCAGTAGCCACACAGATACGCAGTATTTT
NA,NA,TRBV4-3,TRBJ1-2,CASSPQAGANYGYTF,TGCGCCAGCAGTCCCCAGGCTGGGGCTAACTATGGCTACACCTTC
NA,NA,TRBV6-1,TRBJ1-2,CASSPDPPDYGYTF,TGTGCCAGCAGCCCCGACCCCCCGGACTATGGCTACACCTTC
NA,NA,TRBV5-1,TRBJ1-1,CASMGGQVTEAFF,TGCGCCAGCATGGGGGGGCAAGTAACTGAAGCTTTCTTT
TRBD1,NA,TRBV5-5,TRBJ1-5,CASSLYGTGAGAYSNQPQHF,TGTGCCAGCAGCTTGTACGGGACAGGGGCTGGGGCATATAGCAATCAGCCCCAGCATTTT
TRBD2,NA,TRBV19,TRBJ2-2,CASSIGPAGSTGELFF,TGTGCCAGTAGTATAGGTCCAGCGGGGAGCACCGGGGAGCTGTTTTTT
NA,NA,TRBV2,TRBJ1-3,CASSDGTFGNTIYF,TGTGCCAGCAGTGACGGGACATTTGGAAACACCATATATTTT
NA,NA,TRBV25-1,TRBJ1-2,CASSGGIHYGYTF,TGTGCCAGCAGTGGAGGGATTCACTATGGCTACACCTTC
NA,NA,TRBV5-4,TRBJ1-1,CASSLSPDTEAFF,TGTGCCAGCAGCTTGTCCCCCGACACTGAAGCTTTCTTT